This T cell receptor (beta chain) was found in a study of read filtering for tumor transcriptome and immune sequencing. At the level of the study: Mean patient age was 65.9 years, range about 40 to 85; approximately 17 male, 11 to 15 female.

A few counts support this clonotype. Its antigen is not identified. Whole-study results and caveats: Correlation between methods rose after single-read clonotypes were removed. This fraction held mixed bone marrow immune cells after CD138-negative sorting.

At the time of active disease, bone marrow was collected from every patient. This library used roughly 400 ng RNA and molecular barcoded adaptors spanning alpha/delta and beta/gamma chains. TCRdb reanalysed the reads using MiXCR and keeps one entry per CDR3 protein. The sample records about 46,000 distinct CDR3 sequences, roughly 12% being singletons. V was cut by 6 bases and J by 0 bases, with 16 bases left in between. Per the germline V gene, CDR1 is SGHDT and CDR2 is YYEEEE. The CDR3 is made up of 15 amino acids. The TCR was taken from a donor aged 40 or older with multiple myeloma. This chain uses TRBV5-6 with TRBJ2-7; D uncertain. The source material was a population of CD138-negative cells sorted from bone marrow. CDR3 in amino acids: CASTVGGRSSYEQYF. In nucleotides, the CDR3 is TGTGCCAGCACGGTCGGCGGACGGAGCTCCTACGAGCAGTACTTC.